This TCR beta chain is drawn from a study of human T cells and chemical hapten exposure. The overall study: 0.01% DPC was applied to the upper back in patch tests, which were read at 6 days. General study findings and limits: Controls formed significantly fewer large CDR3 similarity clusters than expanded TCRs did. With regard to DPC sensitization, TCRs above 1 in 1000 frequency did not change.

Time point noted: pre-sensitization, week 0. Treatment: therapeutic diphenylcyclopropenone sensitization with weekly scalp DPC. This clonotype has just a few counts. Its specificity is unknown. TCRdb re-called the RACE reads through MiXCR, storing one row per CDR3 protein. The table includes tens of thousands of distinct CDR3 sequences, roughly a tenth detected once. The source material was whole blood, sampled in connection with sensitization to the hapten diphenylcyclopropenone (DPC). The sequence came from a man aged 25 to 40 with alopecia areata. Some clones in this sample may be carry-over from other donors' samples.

In DNA, the CDR3 is TGCGCCAGCAGCTCCCGGACTAGCGGGGTCCCAGATACGCAGTATTTT. Residues: CASSSRTSGVPDTQYF. The chain recombines TRBV5-1 with TRBJ2-3, with 12 nucleotides matching TRBD2. Trimming at V came to 3 bases and at J to 4 bases, leaving 6 bases not matched to a gene. Germline CDR1 reads SGHRS; CDR2 reads YFSETQ. The CDR3 is 16 residues long.